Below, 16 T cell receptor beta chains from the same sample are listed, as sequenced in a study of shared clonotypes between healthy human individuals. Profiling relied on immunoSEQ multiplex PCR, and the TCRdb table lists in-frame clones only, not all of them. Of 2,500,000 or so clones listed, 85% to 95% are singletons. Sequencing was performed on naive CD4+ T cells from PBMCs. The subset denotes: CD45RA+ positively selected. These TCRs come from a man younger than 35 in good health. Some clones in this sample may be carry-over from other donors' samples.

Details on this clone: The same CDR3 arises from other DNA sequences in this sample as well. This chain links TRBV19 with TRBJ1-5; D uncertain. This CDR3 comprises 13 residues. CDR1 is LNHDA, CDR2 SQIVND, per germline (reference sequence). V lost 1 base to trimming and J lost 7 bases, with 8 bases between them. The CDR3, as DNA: TGTGCCAGTAGTATAGGGCGGGAACAGCCCCAGCATTTT. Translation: CASSIGREQPQHF.

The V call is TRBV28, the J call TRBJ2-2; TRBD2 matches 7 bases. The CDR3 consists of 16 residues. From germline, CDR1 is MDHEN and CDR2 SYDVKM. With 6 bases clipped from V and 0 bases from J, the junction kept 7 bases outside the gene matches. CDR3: CASRDDGLANTGELFF. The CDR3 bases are TGTGCCAGCAGGGACGATGGACTAGCGAACACCGGGGAGCTGTTTTTT.

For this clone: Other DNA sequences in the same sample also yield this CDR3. The CDR3 nucleotides are TGTGCCTGGAGCGAGGGACAGAACTATGGCTACACCTTC. It encodes CAWSEGQNYGYTF. The chain is built from TRBV30 and TRBJ1-2, with TRBD1 identical over 7 bases. With V trimmed by 3 bases and J by 2 bases, 3 bases remained unmatched. The CDR3 spans 13 residues. CDR1 is GTSNPN and CDR2 is SVGIG in the germline V gene (reference sequence).

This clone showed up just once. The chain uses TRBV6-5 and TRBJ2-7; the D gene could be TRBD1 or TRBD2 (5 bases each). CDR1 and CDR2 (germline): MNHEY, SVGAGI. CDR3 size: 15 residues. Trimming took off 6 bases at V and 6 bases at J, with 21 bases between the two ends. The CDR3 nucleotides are TGTGCCAGCAGCGAGGTTGTGCAGGGACGGGGCGAGCAGTACTTC. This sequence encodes CASSEVVQGRGEQYF.

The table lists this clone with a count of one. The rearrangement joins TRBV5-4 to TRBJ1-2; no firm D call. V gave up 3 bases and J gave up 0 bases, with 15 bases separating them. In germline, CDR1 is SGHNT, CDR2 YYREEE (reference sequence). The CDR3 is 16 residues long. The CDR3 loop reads CASSYPAPRTNYGYTF. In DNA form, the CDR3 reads TGTGCCAGCAGCTACCCCGCCCCTCGTACTAACTATGGCTACACCTTC.

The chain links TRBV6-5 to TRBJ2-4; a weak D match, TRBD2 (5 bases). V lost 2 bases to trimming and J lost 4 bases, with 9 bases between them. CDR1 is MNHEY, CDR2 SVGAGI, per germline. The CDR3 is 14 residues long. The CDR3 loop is CASSYRVAKNIQYF. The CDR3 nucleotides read TGTGCCAGCAGTTACCGAGTAGCGAAAAACATTCAGTACTTC.

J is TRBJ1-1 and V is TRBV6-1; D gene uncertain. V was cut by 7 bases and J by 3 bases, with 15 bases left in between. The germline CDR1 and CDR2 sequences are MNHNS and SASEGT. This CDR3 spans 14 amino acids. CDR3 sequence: CASKEAPVDTEAFF. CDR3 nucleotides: TGTGCCAGCAAAGAGGCCCCGGTCGACACTGAAGCTTTCTTT.

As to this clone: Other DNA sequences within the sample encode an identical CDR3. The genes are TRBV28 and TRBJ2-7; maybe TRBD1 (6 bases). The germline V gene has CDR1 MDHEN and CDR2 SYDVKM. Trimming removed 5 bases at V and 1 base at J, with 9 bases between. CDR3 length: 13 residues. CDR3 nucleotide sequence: TGTGCCAGCAGTCCGGGACAATCCTACGAGCAGTACTTC. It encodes CASSPGQSYEQYF.

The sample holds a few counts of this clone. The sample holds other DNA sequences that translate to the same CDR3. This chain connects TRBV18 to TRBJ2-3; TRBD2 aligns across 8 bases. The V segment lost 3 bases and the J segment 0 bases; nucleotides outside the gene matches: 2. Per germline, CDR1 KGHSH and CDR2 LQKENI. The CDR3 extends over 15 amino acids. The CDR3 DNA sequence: TGTGCCAGCTCACCGGCTAGCGGGAGCACAGATACGCAGTATTTT. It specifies CASSPASGSTDTQYF.

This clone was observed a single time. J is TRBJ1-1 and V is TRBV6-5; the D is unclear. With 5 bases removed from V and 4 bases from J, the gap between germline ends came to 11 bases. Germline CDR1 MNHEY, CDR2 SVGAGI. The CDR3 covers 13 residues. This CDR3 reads CASSNYRGTEAFF. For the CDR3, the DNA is TGTGCCAGCAGTAACTACCGGGGCACTGAAGCTTTCTTT.

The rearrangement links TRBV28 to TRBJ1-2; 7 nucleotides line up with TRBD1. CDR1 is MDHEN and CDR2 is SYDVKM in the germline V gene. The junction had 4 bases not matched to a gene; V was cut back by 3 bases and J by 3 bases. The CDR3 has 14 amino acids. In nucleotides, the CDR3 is TGTGCCAGCAGTTTCTCGACAGGGTACTATGGCTACACCTTC. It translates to CASSFSTGYYGYTF.

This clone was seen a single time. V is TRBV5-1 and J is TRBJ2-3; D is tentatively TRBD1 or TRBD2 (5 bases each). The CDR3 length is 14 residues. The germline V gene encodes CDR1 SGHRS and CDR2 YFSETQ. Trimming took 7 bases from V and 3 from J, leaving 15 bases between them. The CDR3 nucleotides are TGCGCCAGCGTCTTGGGGACGGGAACAGATACGCAGTATTTT. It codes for CASVLGTGTDTQYF.

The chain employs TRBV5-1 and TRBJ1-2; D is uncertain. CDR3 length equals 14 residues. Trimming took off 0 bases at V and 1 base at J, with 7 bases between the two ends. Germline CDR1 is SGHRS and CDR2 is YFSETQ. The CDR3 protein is CASSLGGVNYGYTF. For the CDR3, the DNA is TGCGCCAGCAGCTTGGGTGGCGTTAACTATGGCTACACCTTC.

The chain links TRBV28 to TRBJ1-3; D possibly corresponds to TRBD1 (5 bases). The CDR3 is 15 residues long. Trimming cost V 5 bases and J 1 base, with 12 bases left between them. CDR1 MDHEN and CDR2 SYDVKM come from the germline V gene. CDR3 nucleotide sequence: TGTGCCAGCAGTCCCGGGACGATTTCTGGAAACACCATATATTTT. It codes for CASSPGTISGNTIYF. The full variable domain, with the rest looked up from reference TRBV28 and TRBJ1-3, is DVKVTQSSRYLVKRTGEKVFLECVQDMDHENMFWYRQDPGLGLRLIYFSYDVKMKEKGDIPEGYSVSREKKERFSLILESASTNQTSMYLCASSPGTISGNTIYFGEGSWLTVV.

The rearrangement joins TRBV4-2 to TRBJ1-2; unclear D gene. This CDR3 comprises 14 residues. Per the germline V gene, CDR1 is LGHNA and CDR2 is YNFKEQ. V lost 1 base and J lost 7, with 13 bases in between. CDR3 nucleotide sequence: TGTGCCAGCAGCCAAGTATCCCGGGTGGCTGGCTACACCTTC. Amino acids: CASSQVSRVAGYTF.

The CDR3 loop is CASSYGRGQETQYF. The CDR3 region has the DNA TGTGCCAGCAGTTACGGCAGGGGCCAAGAGACCCAGTACTTC. V gene TRBV6-6 combines with J gene TRBJ2-5, with D possibly TRBD1 on 6 matching bases. V was clipped by 2 bases and J by 1 base, with 8 bases between them. This CDR3 region has 14 residues. Germline CDR1 is MNHNY and CDR2 is SVGAGI (reference sequence).